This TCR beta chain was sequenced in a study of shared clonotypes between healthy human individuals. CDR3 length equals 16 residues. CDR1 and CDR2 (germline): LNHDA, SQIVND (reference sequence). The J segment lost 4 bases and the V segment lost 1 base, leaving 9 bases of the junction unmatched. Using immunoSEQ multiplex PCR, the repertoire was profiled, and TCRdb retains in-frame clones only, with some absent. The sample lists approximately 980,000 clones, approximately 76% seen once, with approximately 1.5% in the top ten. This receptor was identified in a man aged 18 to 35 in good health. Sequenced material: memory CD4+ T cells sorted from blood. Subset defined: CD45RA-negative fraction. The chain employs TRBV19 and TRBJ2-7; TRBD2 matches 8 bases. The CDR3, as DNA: TGTGCCAGTAGTATAGGCACTAGCGGACTCCTATACGAGCAGTACTTC. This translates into CASSIGTSGLLYEQYF. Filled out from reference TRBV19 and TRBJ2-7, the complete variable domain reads DGGITQSPKYLFRKEGQNVTLSCEQNLNHDAMYWYRQDPGQGLRLIYYSQIVNDFQKGDIAEGYSVSREKKESFPLTVTSAQKNPTAFYLCASSIGTSGLLYEQYFGPGTRLTVT.